Each of the 19 T cell receptor beta chains below was sequenced from the same sample in a study of Graves' ophthalmopathy and Graves' hyperthyroidism. Amplification of TCR beta CDR3 regions used RNA transcripts. HTBI-primed RT-PCR formed the first round, and a multiplex PCR formed the second. In TCRdb, the multiplex PCR reads were re-called with MiXCR into one record per CDR3 protein. The sample includes about 660,000 distinct CDR3 sequences, 35% to 45% of them seen just once. The sample consisted of peripheral blood. The receptors derive from an adult man with Graves' ophthalmopathy.

This clonotype was recorded only once. The chain uses TRBV2 and TRBJ2-5; 11 bases are a match to TRBD1. V was pared by 4 bases and J by 5 bases, with 6 bases of the junction left unmatched. Germline V gene lookup returns CDR1 SNHLY and CDR2 FYNNEI. The CDR3 loop spans 15 amino acids. The CDR3 reads CASSAPGQGGETQYF. The CDR3, as DNA: TGTGCCAGCAGTGCTCCGGGACAGGGGGGCGAGACCCAGTACTTC.

Many counts were recorded for this clonotype. V and J are TRBV14 and TRBJ1-6, with TRBD1 matching 9 bases. CDR3 length equals 17 residues. Germline values: CDR1 SGHDN, CDR2 FVKESK. Trimming cost V 1 base and J 4 bases; bases outside gene matches: 5. The CDR3 bases are TGTGCCAGCAGCCAAGTAATCGGGACAGGGTATAATTCACCCCTCCACTTT. This gives the protein CASSQVIGTGYNSPLHF.

The V and J genes are TRBV24-1 and TRBJ2-2; a weak D match, TRBD1 (5 bases). The V end lost 4 bases, the J end lost 5 bases, and 10 bases lay between the germline ends. Germline loops: CDR1 KGHDR, CDR2 SFDVKD. The CDR3 is made up of 14 amino acids. The CDR3 nucleotides are TGTGCCACCAGTGAGCCGTCAGGGACCGGGGAGCTGTTTTTT. Protein product: CATSEPSGTGELFF.

This chain joins TRBV20-1 and TRBJ1-2; 7 positions agree with TRBD1. The CDR3 extends over 14 amino acids. Germline values: CDR1 DFQATT, CDR2 SNEGSKA (reference sequence). Unmatched junction bases numbered 3, after V lost 0 bases and J lost 2 bases. DNA for the CDR3: TGCAGTGCTAGAGATAGGGGGCAGAACTATGGCTACACCTTC. Translation: CSARDRGQNYGYTF.

This clonotype was counted at least ten times. The rearrangement uses TRBV7-8 and TRBJ2-5; D may correspond to TRBD1 or TRBD2 (5 bases each). Between the trimmed V and J ends, which lost 1 base and 0 bases, there was a span of 18 bases. Germline V CDR1 and CDR2: SGHVS, FQNEAQ. CDR3 length equals 18 residues. The CDR3 DNA sequence: TGTGCCAGCAGCTTAGTCGGGTCCGGGACGGAAAACCAAGAGACCCAGTACTTC. It encodes CASSLVGSGTENQETQYF.

There are many counts of this clonotype. The genes are TRBV2 and TRBJ1-3, with TRBD1 as a possible D gene (5 bases). Looked up from germline, CDR1 is SNHLY and CDR2 is FYNNEI. The V end lost 2 bases, the J end lost 2 bases, and 7 bases lay between the germline ends. The CDR3 length is 14 residues. CDR3: CASSERGAGNTIYF. CDR3 nucleotide sequence: TGTGCCAGCAGTGAACGGGGGGCTGGAAACACCATATATTTT.

This clonotype was counted at least ten times. This chain connects TRBV12-3 or TRBV12-4 to TRBJ1-5; TRBD1 is a possible D gene (5 bases). The V and J ends lost 4 bases and 6 bases respectively, with 13 bases between them. The CDR3 is 14 residues long. The CDR3 DNA is TGTGCCAGCAGTTCCCAGGGACTAACTCAGCCCCAGCATTTT. It yields the protein CASSSQGLTQPQHF.

This clonotype was seen more than once but under ten times. The chain uses TRBV6-5 and TRBJ1-5; the D gene is possibly TRBD1 (6 bases). Between the trimmed V and J ends, which lost 8 bases and 5 bases, there was a span of 22 bases. The CDR3 spans 16 residues. Germline V gene sequence: CDR1 MNHEY, CDR2 SVGAGI. CDR3 loop: CASGDITGTPDQPQHF. For the CDR3, the DNA is TGTGCCAGCGGGGACATTACCGGGACACCAGATCAGCCCCAGCATTTT.

This clonotype was seen a handful of times. The chain recombines TRBV7-6 with TRBJ2-7; D call uncertain. The CDR3 runs to 15 residues. Trimming cost V 5 bases and J 6 bases, with 20 bases left between them. Per the germline V gene, CDR1 is SGHVS and CDR2 is FNYEAQ. CDR3 bases: TGTGCCAGCAGCCAAGACCCAAGCGTCGGAGCCGAGCAGTACTTC. Translated, it gives CASSQDPSVGAEQYF.

This clonotype was detected a few times. The chain links TRBV7-8 to TRBJ2-3; 8 bases match TRBD2. Germline-derived CDR1 and CDR2 are SGHVS and FQNEAQ. The CDR3 is 17 residues long. The junction had 7 bases not matched to a gene; V was cut back by 2 bases and J by 0 bases. The CDR3 nucleotides are TGTGCCAGCAGCTTATCACGCGGGAGGATTAGCACAGATACGCAGTATTTT. Translating it yields CASSLSRGRISTDTQYF.

This clonotype has ten or more counts. The V call is TRBV10-3, the J call TRBJ1-2; D is undetermined. CDR1 and CDR2 (germline): ENHRY, SYGVKD. This CDR3 is 13 amino acids long. Trimming took 4 bases from V and 6 from J, leaving 12 bases between them. The CDR3 spells CAISAVAVDGYTF. CDR3 DNA: TGTGCCATCAGTGCAGTCGCAGTCGATGGCTACACCTTC.

This clonotype was detected many times. The chain couples TRBV19 to TRBJ2-2; D unresolved. In germline, CDR1 is LNHDA, CDR2 SQIVND (reference sequence). The CDR3 length is 11 residues. Trimming shortened V by 4 bases and J by 7 bases, and 4 bases separated the two germline ends. For the CDR3, the DNA is TGTGCCAGTAGTACCGGCGGGGAGCTGTTTTTT. Its protein is CASSTGGELFF.

This clonotype was observed many times. The chain employs TRBV5-4 and TRBJ1-1; D ambiguous. CDR1 and CDR2 (germline): SGHNT, YYREEE (reference sequence). Trimming cost V 6 bases and J 1 base, with 10 bases left between them. The CDR3 has 13 residues. As DNA, the CDR3 is TGTGCCAGCATCGCCGGATCGAACACTGAAGCTTTCTTT. Residues: CASIAGSNTEAFF.

The sample holds a few counts of this clonotype. The chain has TRBV4-3 and TRBJ2-7, with TRBD1 identical over 8 bases. The V and J ends lost 1 base and 3 bases, in that order; junction bases with no gene match: 8. The CDR3 contains 16 residues. Germline assignment: CDR1 LGHNA and CDR2 YSLEER. This CDR3 reads CASSQGVGTGGYEQYF. CDR3 in DNA: TGCGCCAGCAGCCAAGGAGTGGGAACAGGGGGCTACGAGCAGTACTTC.

This clonotype has more than one count but fewer than ten. Mismatch with germline at one junction end may stem from a read error. This chain joins TRBV7-9 and TRBJ2-5, with a tentative D call TRBD2 (6 bases). The CDR3 covers 15 residues. In germline, CDR1 is SEHNR, CDR2 FQNEAQ (reference sequence). CDR3 loop: CANSLTGGIQETQYF. The CDR3 bases are TGTGCCAACAGCCTCACCGGGGGAATACAAGAGACCCAGTACTTC.

This clonotype was found many times. This rearrangement joins TRBV19 to TRBJ1-2; a weak D match, TRBD1 (5 bases). The CDR3 has 14 amino acids. The V end lost 1 base, the J end lost 4 bases, and 10 bases lay between the germline ends. CDR1 is LNHDA, CDR2 SQIVND, per germline (reference sequence). CDR3: CASSIVGDSYGYTF. CDR3 nucleotide sequence: TGTGCCAGTAGTATAGTAGGGGATTCCTATGGCTACACCTTC.

In this sample, this clonotype turned up a few times. The J gene is TRBJ1-3, the V gene TRBV13; D unresolved. Trimming took 1 base from V and 3 from J, leaving 7 bases between them. Germline V gives CDR1 PRHDT, CDR2 FYEKMQ (reference sequence). The CDR3 covers 14 residues. As DNA, the CDR3 is TGTGCCAGCAGCTTAGACTTCAATGGAAACACCATATATTTT. Residues: CASSLDFNGNTIYF. The full variable domain, with the rest looked up from reference TRBV13 and TRBJ1-3, is AAGVIQSPRHLIKEKRETATLKCYPIPRHDTVYWYQQGPGQDPQFLISFYEKMQSDKGSIPDRFSAQQFSDYHSELNMSSLELGDSALYFCASSLDFNGNTIYFGEGSWLTVV.

The J gene is TRBJ1-1, the V gene TRBV11-1; no clear D. Germline loops: CDR1 SGHAT, CDR2 FQDESV (reference sequence). V lost 5 bases and J 4 bases, leaving 17 bases between the germline ends. CDR3 length: 15 amino acids. The CDR3 DNA sequence: TGTGCCAGCAGCCCTAGCCCAACTCGTATCACTGAAGCTTTCTTT. Its translation: CASSPSPTRITEAFF.

At least ten counts were recorded for this clonotype. V usage is TRBV20-1 and J usage is TRBJ1-1, with a possible D match to TRBD1 (5 bases). In germline, CDR1 is DFQATT, CDR2 SNEGSKA (reference sequence). CDR3 length: 16 residues. V lost 0 bases and J 1 base, leaving 15 bases between the germline ends. The CDR3 sequence: CSAREHPWTPNTEAFF. The DNA of the CDR3 is TGCAGTGCTAGAGAACATCCATGGACACCGAACACTGAAGCTTTCTTT.